These 25 T cell receptor beta chains originate from one sample sequenced in a study of shared clonotypes between healthy human individuals. TCRdb's table, derived via immunoSEQ multiplex PCR, lists solely in-frame clones and lacks some. Here the sample spans millions of clones, around 90% being singletons. The sequencing sample was made of naive CD4+ T cells sorted from blood. Noted subset: CD45RA+ positively selected. These receptors were taken from a man younger than 35 in good health.

The chain couples TRBV7-2 to TRBJ2-3, with D unresolved. V gave up 9 bases and J gave up 2 bases, with 12 bases separating them. This CDR3 spans 13 amino acids. CDR1 and CDR2 from the germline V gene are SGHTA and FQGNSA. The CDR3 DNA is TGTGCCAGTCGGAGCACGCTCACAGATACGCAGTATTTT. Translated, it gives CASRSTLTDTQYF.

The V and J genes are TRBV6-5 and TRBJ1-1, with D perhaps TRBD1 (6 bases). V lost 7 bases to trimming and J lost 4 bases, with 19 bases between them. Germline CDR1 reads MNHEY; CDR2 reads SVGAGI. The CDR3 has 15 amino acids. The CDR3 nucleotides read TGTGCCAGCACCGTTCGACAGGAGGGTTTCACTGAAGCTTTCTTT. Protein: CASTVRQEGFTEAFF.

V usage is TRBV27 and J usage is TRBJ1-6; D ambiguous. Germline loops: CDR1 MNHEY, CDR2 SMNVEV (reference sequence). Trimming cost V 6 bases and J 3 bases, with 12 bases left between them. CDR3 length equals 15 residues. The CDR3: CASSMGEYYNSPLHF. CDR3 sequence (DNA): TGTGCCAGCAGCATGGGAGAGTACTATAATTCACCCCTCCACTTT.

The chain combines TRBV28 with TRBJ2-7; D is possibly TRBD1 or TRBD2 (5 bases each). The CDR3 spans 14 residues. Germline V CDR1 and CDR2: MDHEN, SYDVKM. V was pared by 10 bases and J by 0 bases, with 16 bases between. Here the CDR3 reads CATSSPGSSYEQYF. The CDR3 DNA is TGTGCCACCTCAAGCCCAGGGAGCTCCTACGAGCAGTACTTC.

The gene calls are TRBV6-6 and TRBJ2-2; D gene ambiguous. CDR1 is MNHNY, CDR2 SVGAGI, per germline (reference sequence). V lost 6 bases and J lost 0, with 11 bases in between. This CDR3 contains 15 residues. CDR3 sequence reads: CASRGGWTNTGELFF. DNA for the CDR3: TGTGCCAGCAGGGGTGGGTGGACGAACACCGGGGAGCTGTTTTTT.

V gene TRBV6-1 combines with J gene TRBJ2-7; D is perhaps TRBD1 (5 bases). V was pared by 0 bases and J by 5 bases, with 11 bases between. The CDR3 sequence is 14 residues long. The germline gives CDR1 MNHNS, CDR2 SASEGT. The CDR3 bases are TGTGCCAGCAGTGAAGCGCTGGTAGGGGACGAGCAGTACTTC. Translating it yields CASSEALVGDEQYF.

This clone was observed once. The chain links TRBV5-1 to TRBJ2-7, with 12 bases fitting TRBD2. The CDR3 runs 18 residues. The V gene end was trimmed by 3 bases and the J gene end by 2 bases; junction bases not matched to a gene: 12. CDR1 and CDR2 from the germline V gene are SGHRS and YFSETQ. The chain's CDR3 is CASSWETSGGFRTYEQYF. CDR3 in DNA: TGCGCCAGCAGCTGGGAGACTAGCGGGGGTTTCCGGACCTACGAGCAGTACTTC.

V and J are TRBV7-9 and TRBJ2-6; tentative D call: TRBD1 (5 bases). Between the trimmed V and J ends, which lost 5 bases and 0 bases, there was a span of 11 bases. Germline CDR1 reads SEHNR; CDR2 reads FQNEAQ (reference sequence). The CDR3 extends over 16 amino acids. This CDR3 reads CASSTGRNSGANVLTF. DNA for the CDR3: TGTGCCAGCAGCACAGGACGTAACTCTGGGGCCAACGTCCTGACTTTC.

This clone has a handful of counts. The CDR3 loop reads CASSLDSEAFF. Written as DNA, the CDR3 is TGTGCCAGCAGCTTGGACAGTGAAGCTTTCTTT. The chain couples TRBV5-6 to TRBJ1-1; D uncertain. Deletions cut 0 bases from V and 7 bases from J, with 4 bases between. The V gene's germline CDR1 is SGHDT and CDR2 YYEEEE. This CDR3 contains 11 residues.

The chain has TRBV7-6 and TRBJ2-3; D uncertain. Trimming removed 5 bases from V and 7 bases from J, with 19 bases in between. CDR1 is SGHVS and CDR2 is FNYEAQ in the germline V gene. The CDR3 runs 15 residues. Here the CDR3 reads CASSKNNGPINTQYF. The CDR3 DNA sequence: TGTGCCAGCAGCAAAAATAATGGACCGATAAATACGCAGTATTTT.

V gene TRBV27 combines with J gene TRBJ2-1; 13 bases line up with TRBD2. The CDR3 totals 16 residues. CDR1 and CDR2 from the germline V gene are MNHEY and SMNVEV (reference sequence). V trimming: 4 bases; J trimming: 8 bases; junction bases outside the gene matches: 8. CDR3: CASSWKGTSGIHEQFF. The CDR3 nucleotides read TGTGCCAGCAGTTGGAAAGGGACTAGCGGGATCCATGAGCAGTTCTTC.

This clone has just a few counts. The V and J genes are TRBV9 and TRBJ1-1; D remains unclear. Germline lookup yields CDR1 SGDLS and CDR2 YYNGEE. The ends were cut back, 0 bases at V and 5 bases at J, with 14 bases in the middle. This CDR3 is 15 amino acids long. DNA for the CDR3: TGTGCCAGCAGCGTAGTAGAGGGATGGGGTACTGAAGCTTTCTTT. This sequence encodes CASSVVEGWGTEAFF.

V and J are TRBV5-6 and TRBJ1-4; D is possibly TRBD1 (5 bases). The germline gives CDR1 SGHDT, CDR2 YYEEEE. Trimming shortened V by 0 bases and J by 5 bases, and 8 bases separated the two germline ends. This CDR3 comprises 14 residues. The CDR3 bases are TGTGCCAGCAGCTTGGGGACACCAAATGAAAAACTGTTTTTT. Protein product: CASSLGTPNEKLFF. Filled out from reference TRBV5-6 and TRBJ1-4, the complete variable domain reads DAGVTQSPTHLIKTRGQQVTLRCSPKSGHDTVSWYQQALGQGPQFIFQYYEEEERQRGNFPDRFSGHQFPNYSSELNVNALLLGDSALYLCASSLGTPNEKLFFGSGTQLSVL.

The chain carries TRBV6-1 and TRBJ1-5, with 7 bases fitting TRBD1. CDR3 length: 16 residues. Germline-derived CDR1 and CDR2 are MNHNS and SASEGT. The J segment lost 6 bases and the V segment lost 0 bases, leaving 8 bases of the junction unmatched. The CDR3 DNA reads as TGTGCCAGCAGTGAAGCGATGGGACAGAGGCGTCAGCCCCAGCATTTT. Residues: CASSEAMGQRRQPQHF.

This sequence joins TRBV19 and TRBJ2-7; 7 bases line up with TRBD1. CDR3 length: 15 amino acids. Germline V gives CDR1 LNHDA, CDR2 SQIVND (reference sequence). J gave up 2 bases and V 6 bases, and 10 bases lay outside the gene matches. CDR3 amino acids: CASSLTGKTTYEQYF. CDR3 nucleotide sequence: TGTGCCAGTAGCTTGACAGGGAAAACCACCTACGAGCAGTACTTC.

Notes on this clone: This same CDR3 is encoded by further DNA sequences in the sample. The V call is TRBV29-1, the J call TRBJ2-3; 9 bases fit TRBD2. V shed 5 bases, J shed 4 bases, and the junction held 4 bases outside the gene matches. CDR3 size: 13 residues. CDR1 and CDR2 (germline): SQVTM, ANQGSEA. In DNA, the CDR3 is TGCAGCGTTTATAGCGGGAGTGCAGATACGCAGTATTTT. As protein: CSVYSGSADTQYF.

The chain has TRBV6-1 and TRBJ1-6; D gene uncertain. The length of the CDR3 is 13 residues. Germline V CDR1 and CDR2: MNHNS, SASEGT. V gave up 7 bases and J gave up 9 bases, with 13 bases separating them. CDR3 residues: CASINPLFSPLHF. CDR3 DNA: TGTGCCAGCATAAACCCCCTTTTTTCACCCCTCCACTTT.

The chain recombines TRBV4-3 with TRBJ2-3; D perhaps matches TRBD2 (5 bases). V was shortened by 1 base and J by 4 bases, with 12 bases between the two germline ends. The CDR3 length is 15 residues. CDR1 and CDR2 from the germline V gene are LGHNA and YSLEER. DNA for the CDR3: TGCGCCAGCAGCCAAGGTCTAGCTCGGGCAGATACGCAGTATTTT. As protein: CASSQGLARADTQYF.

This clone was seen just once. The chain combines TRBV4-1 with TRBJ1-5, with 10 bases fitting TRBD1. Germline CDR1 reads MGHRA; CDR2 reads YSYEKL. The CDR3 has 18 amino acids. V shed 4 bases and J 0 bases; nucleotides not matched to a gene: 9. CDR3 nucleotides: TGCGCCAGCAGCCCTACCGGGACAGGGGTTCTTAGCAATCAGCCCCAGCATTTT. The encoded protein is CASSPTGTGVLSNQPQHF.

A remark on this clone: The same CDR3 also results from other DNA sequences found in this sample. CDR3 protein: CASSLERGSGNTIYF. The DNA of the CDR3 is TGTGCCAGCAGCTTAGAGAGGGGCTCTGGAAACACCATATATTTT. The chain joins TRBV11-2 to TRBJ1-3, with a weak D call TRBD1 (5 bases). Per germline, CDR1 SGHAT and CDR2 FQNNGV. This CDR3 is 15 amino acids long. V gave up 0 bases and J gave up 0 bases, with 6 bases separating them. The whole variable domain, remainder taken from reference TRBV11-2 and TRBJ1-3, is EAGVAQSPRYKIIEKRQSVAFWCNPISGHATLYWYQQILGQGPKLLIQFQNNGVVDDSQLPKDRFSAERLKGVDSTLKIQPAKLEDSAVYLCASSLERGSGNTIYFGEGSWLTVV.

This rearrangement joins TRBV6-1 to TRBJ2-5; 7 bases line up with TRBD1. Losses at the gene ends were 8 bases for V and 1 base for J; bases not matched to a gene: 4. In germline, CDR1 is MNHNS, CDR2 SASEGT. The CDR3 covers 13 residues. For the CDR3, the DNA is TGTGCCAGCGCAACAGGGGCCCAAGAGACCCAGTACTTC. Translation gives CASATGAQETQYF.

V and J are TRBV5-6 and TRBJ1-2; D call uncertain. V lost 4 bases and J 12 bases, leaving 4 bases between the germline ends. The CDR3 has 8 amino acids. The germline V gene has CDR1 SGHDT and CDR2 YYEEEE. The CDR3 protein is CASSHDTF. The CDR3 region has the DNA TGTGCCAGCAGCCATGACACCTTC.

With regard to this clone: The sample contains more than one DNA sequence encoding this CDR3. CDR3 bases: TGTGCCAGCAGCCTCGGACTAGCGGGGAAAGAGACCCAGTACTTC. Its protein product is CASSLGLAGKETQYF. This rearrangement joins TRBV7-3 to TRBJ2-5; 12 nucleotides align to TRBD2. V was clipped by 5 bases and J by 3 bases; unmatched bases: 4. The germline CDR1 and CDR2 sequences are SGHTA and FQGTGA. This CDR3 has 15 amino acids.

The chain joins TRBV9 to TRBJ2-1; 8 bases fit TRBD2. Looked up from germline, CDR1 is SGDLS and CDR2 is YYNGEE. V shed 0 bases, J shed 3 bases, and the junction held 5 bases outside the gene matches. The CDR3 has 16 amino acids. The CDR3 sequence is CASSVAAGGGYNEQFF. Written as DNA, the CDR3 is TGTGCCAGCAGCGTAGCGGCGGGGGGTGGCTACAATGAGCAGTTCTTC. The full variable domain, rest sourced from reference TRBV9 and TRBJ2-1, is DSGVTQTPKHLITATGQRVTLRCSPRSGDLSVYWYQQSLDQGLQFLIQYYNGEERAKGNILERFSAQQFPDLHSELNLSSLELGDSALYFCASSVAAGGGYNEQFFGPGTRLTVL.

The rearrangement joins TRBV7-2 to TRBJ2-2, with D possibly matching TRBD1 (6 bases). From germline, CDR1 is SGHTA and CDR2 FQGNSA. V lost 5 bases and J lost 6, with 16 bases in between. This CDR3 has 15 residues. The CDR3 sequence: CASSQRPGVAGELFF. The CDR3 DNA sequence: TGTGCCAGCAGCCAAAGACCAGGGGTAGCCGGGGAGCTGTTTTTT.